This TCR beta chain was sequenced during a study of blood T cell repertoires in COVID-19. TCRdb's table, derived via immunoSEQ multiplex PCR, lists solely in-frame clones and lacks some. Of about 110,000 clones in the sample, 85% are singletons; the top ten hold around an eighth. This clone was picked up a small number of times. This CDR3 contains 16 residues. The germline V and J ends were trimmed by 0 bases and 8 bases, with 16 bases remaining between them. Per the germline V gene, CDR1 is LGHNA and CDR2 is YSLEER. Sequenced material: peripheral blood. The receptor's source is a human donor in a cohort sampled during active COVID-19. V and J are TRBV4-3 and TRBJ1-4; TRBD1 might be the D (5 bases). CDR3 loop: CASSQDPGDRGEKLFF. The CDR3 DNA sequence: TGCGCCAGCAGCCAAGATCCCGGAGACAGAGGAGAAAAACTGTTTTTT.